A single sample gave rise to the 31 T cell receptor beta chains below, sequenced in a study of blood T cell repertoires in COVID-19 (dated by TCRdb to 2018 to 2021). To prepare the library, the immunoSEQ multiplex PCR assay was applied. Held by TCRdb, this immuneACCESS table contains in-frame sequences only and omits some clones. Under half of the omission traces to an unresolved V gene where checked; the cause of the rest is unknown. This sample gives under 200,000 clones in total; approximately 91% of them show up just once. The top ten clones comprise about 2.3% of the sample. The specimen sequenced was peripheral blood. These receptors originate from a man between 18 and 29 years old with acute or convalescent COVID-19.

The J gene is TRBJ1-1, the V gene TRBV4-2, with 8 bases matching TRBD1. Germline loops: CDR1 LGHNA, CDR2 YNFKEQ. V shed 7 bases and J 0 bases; nucleotides not matched to a gene: 7. The CDR3 is 15 residues long. The CDR3 spells CASTSRQGLNTEAFF. As DNA, the CDR3 is TGTGCCAGCACCTCACGACAGGGGCTGAACACTGAAGCTTTCTTT.

V is TRBV5-1 and J is TRBJ2-1, with TRBD2 matching 12 bases. The CDR3 covers 16 residues. Germline V CDR1 and CDR2: SGHRS, YFSETQ. The V segment lost 5 bases and the J segment 2 bases; nucleotides outside the gene matches: 5. The CDR3 DNA reads as TGCGCCAGCAGGATATGGACTAGCGGGACCTACAATGAGCAGTTCTTC. Amino acids: CASRIWTSGTYNEQFF.

The V gene is TRBV19, the J gene TRBJ1-5, with no clear D. The V end lost 6 bases, the J end lost 2 bases, and 11 bases lay between the germline ends. Germline CDR1 and CDR2: LNHDA and SQIVND (reference sequence). The CDR3 sequence is 14 residues long. CDR3 sequence reads: CASSPSGGNQPQHF. For the CDR3, the DNA is TGTGCCAGTAGCCCCTCAGGCGGCAATCAGCCCCAGCATTTT.

The rearrangement links TRBV27 to TRBJ1-1; D is perhaps TRBD1 (6 bases). From germline, CDR1 is MNHEY and CDR2 SMNVEV (reference sequence). Trimming took off 4 bases at V and 4 bases at J, with 13 bases between the two ends. There are 14 residues in the CDR3. CDR3 protein: CASSSLQGFTEAFF. DNA of the CDR3: TGTGCCAGCAGTTCCCTACAGGGATTCACTGAAGCTTTCTTT.

This clone is a singleton in its sample. The chain recombines TRBV11-2 with TRBJ1-4, with 11 bases identical to TRBD1. The CDR3 loop spans 16 amino acids. Germline V lookup: CDR1 SGHAT, CDR2 FQNNGV. Losses at the gene ends were 5 bases for V and 7 bases for J; bases not matched to a gene: 9. This chain's CDR3 is CASSRGQGAQSEKLFF. The CDR3 DNA is TGTGCCAGCAGCCGCGGACAGGGGGCGCAGAGTGAAAAACTGTTTTTT.

V is TRBV6-6 and J is TRBJ1-2, with a weak D call TRBD1 (6 bases). The CDR3 covers 13 residues. V dropped 2 bases and J dropped 8 bases, with 12 bases sitting between them. Germline V gives CDR1 MNHNY, CDR2 SVGAGI (reference sequence). The CDR3, as DNA: TGTGCCAGCAGTTACGGCACAGGGTCAGGCTACACCTTC. Its protein is CASSYGTGSGYTF.

The chain couples TRBV18 to TRBJ2-1, with D perhaps TRBD1 (8 bases). The V and J ends lost 3 bases and 3 bases respectively, with 12 bases between them. The CDR3 has 15 residues. Germline V gene lookup returns CDR1 KGHSH and CDR2 LQKENI. The CDR3 protein is CASSPTGGDYNEQFF. The DNA for the CDR3 is TGTGCCAGCTCACCCACAGGGGGGGACTACAATGAGCAGTTCTTC.

The chain has TRBV5-1 and TRBJ1-2; D is unclear. The CDR3 sequence is 14 residues long. The germline gives CDR1 SGHRS, CDR2 YFSETQ. Between the trimmed V and J ends, which lost 3 bases and 3 bases, there was a span of 12 bases. The CDR3, as DNA: TGCGCCAGCAGCTCCGGGGTCGGGGACTATGGCTACACCTTC. Protein sequence: CASSSGVGDYGYTF.

CDR3 in amino acids: CASSPAGAENTEAFF. The DNA for the CDR3 is TGCGCCAGCAGCCCAGCAGGGGCCGAGAACACTGAAGCTTTCTTT. The chain is built from TRBV4-1 and TRBJ1-1; a possible D gene is TRBD1 (6 bases). The CDR3 has 15 residues. V lost 4 bases and J lost 1, with 13 bases in between. The germline V gene encodes CDR1 MGHRA and CDR2 YSYEKL.

The rearrangement uses TRBV2 and TRBJ2-1; D is unclear. Trimming took off 6 bases at V and 7 bases at J, with 7 bases between the two ends. This CDR3 spans 11 amino acids. Germline V gene sequence: CDR1 SNHLY, CDR2 FYNNEI. CDR3 sequence reads: CASRRANEQFF. CDR3 coding DNA: TGTGCCAGCAGGAGAGCAAATGAGCAGTTCTTC.

The chain uses TRBV21-1 and TRBJ2-4; the DNA was not compared with TRBD1, the D call given in the table. TRBV21-1 is described as a pseudogene. This CDR3 region has 17 residues. CDR3 in DNA: TGTGCCAACCTACAGGGTCCCTCACCCTTAGCCAAAAACATTCAGTACTTC. As protein: CANLQGPSPLAKNIQYF.

The gene calls are TRBV6-1 and TRBJ1-2; 9 nucleotides agree with TRBD1. There are 14 residues in the CDR3. The J segment lost 5 bases and the V segment lost 3 bases, leaving 4 bases of the junction unmatched. Germline V lookup: CDR1 MNHNS, CDR2 SASEGT. CDR3 sequence (DNA): TGTGCCAGCAGTGAGGTGGGACAGGGTTATGGCTACACCTTC. Its translation: CASSEVGQGYGYTF.

The chain combines TRBV3-1 (or the pseudogene TRBV3-2) with TRBJ1-4, with no clear D. This CDR3 is built from 13 residues. Trimming cost V 3 bases and J 5 bases, with 7 bases left between them. The germline V gene encodes CDR1 LGHDT and CDR2 YNNKEL (reference sequence). CDR3 DNA: TGTGCCAGCAGCCAGAGATACAATGAAAAACTGTTTTTT. It translates to CASSQRYNEKLFF.

DNA for the CDR3: TGTGCGGGTTGGGGCAGGCCCACCGGGGAGCTGTTTTTT. As protein: CAGWGRPTGELFF. The J gene is TRBJ2-2, the V gene TRBV12-5, with D possibly being TRBD1 (5 bases). The CDR3 spans 13 residues. Germline V gene lookup returns CDR1 LGHNT and CDR2 FRNRAP.

The chain links TRBV9 to TRBJ1-1; D is possibly TRBD1 (6 bases). Per the germline V gene, CDR1 is SGDLS and CDR2 is YYNGEE. The CDR3 runs to 16 residues. V lost 4 bases and J lost 1, with 17 bases in between. The CDR3 DNA is TGTGCCAGCAGCCCTAGGACCTTCAGGGGGAACACTGAAGCTTTCTTT. Its translation: CASSPRTFRGNTEAFF.

This clone was seen once. The chain carries TRBV7-2 and TRBJ1-1, with 11 bases that match TRBD1. CDR3 length: 14 residues. The germline V gene has CDR1 SGHTA and CDR2 FQGNSA. J was trimmed by 6 bases and V by 3 bases; bases with no gene match: 3. The DNA for the CDR3 is TGTGCCAGCAGCTTCAGGACAGGGGGCCCTGAAGCTTTCTTT. Its translation is CASSFRTGGPEAFF.

V is TRBV7-6 and J is TRBJ2-7; D is possibly TRBD2 (5 bases). Trimming took 5 bases from V and 3 from J, leaving 5 bases between them. Germline V gives CDR1 SGHVS, CDR2 FNYEAQ. CDR3 size: 11 residues. DNA of the CDR3: TGTGCCAGCAGCGAGGGCTACGAGCAGTACTTC. This translates into CASSEGYEQYF.

The chain couples TRBV7-9 to TRBJ2-5; maybe TRBD1 (6 bases). There are 15 residues in the CDR3. Deletions cut 1 base from V and 5 bases from J, with 14 bases between. In germline, CDR1 is SEHNR, CDR2 FQNEAQ (reference sequence). The CDR3: CASSLGPTRGETQYF. The CDR3 DNA follows: TGTGCCAGCAGCTTAGGACCCACGAGGGGGGAGACCCAGTACTTC.

This chain joins TRBV29-1 and TRBJ1-5, with TRBD1 as a possible D gene (5 bases). There are 14 residues in the CDR3. From germline, CDR1 is SQVTM and CDR2 ANQGSEA. Trimming took 4 bases from V and 6 from J, leaving 16 bases between them. In nucleotides, the CDR3 is TGCAGCGTTGGCCCCCAGGGAACGGGTCAGCCCCAGCATTTT. Encoded protein: CSVGPQGTGQPQHF.

J is TRBJ2-2 and V is TRBV3-1 (or the pseudogene TRBV3-2); D is perhaps TRBD1 (7 bases). V gave up 5 bases and J gave up 3 bases, with 16 bases separating them. Germline loops: CDR1 LGHDT, CDR2 YNNKEL (reference sequence). The CDR3 runs 16 residues. The CDR3 DNA reads as TGTGCCAGCAGCGGAGGGGGCGGTTCGTACACCGGGGAGCTGTTTTTT. Translating gives CASSGGGGSYTGELFF.

The chain has TRBV4-1 and TRBJ1-4, with 7 bases identical to TRBD1. This CDR3 comprises 16 residues. After removal of 2 bases from V and 8 bases from J, the junction contained 11 bases not matched to a gene. CDR1 is MGHRA, CDR2 YSYEKL, per germline. The CDR3 is CASSQSHVRGREKLFF. CDR3 nucleotide sequence: TGCGCCAGCAGCCAATCCCATGTCAGGGGGAGGGAAAAACTGTTTTTT.

This clone was seen once. V gene TRBV9 combines with J gene TRBJ2-2; 7 bases align to TRBD2. V was pared by 4 bases and J by 0 bases, with 6 bases of the junction left unmatched. The CDR3 spans 16 residues. Germline CDR1 SGDLS, CDR2 YYNGEE. The CDR3 nucleotides read TGTGCCAGCAGCTCCGGGAGGTCCTCGAACACCGGGGAGCTGTTTTTT. It codes for CASSSGRSSNTGELFF.

The chain couples TRBV7-9 to TRBJ2-1; D gene unclear. Germline CDR1 reads SEHNR; CDR2 reads FQNEAQ (reference sequence). V dropped 0 bases and J dropped 7 bases, with 4 bases sitting between them. There are 12 residues in the CDR3. The CDR3 DNA is TGTGCCAGCAGCTTAGCACAGAATGAGCAGTTCTTC. Protein: CASSLAQNEQFF.

Worth noting for this clone: Within the sample, other DNA sequences also encode this same CDR3. The rearrangement links TRBV27 to TRBJ2-3; D gene uncertain. Germline assignment: CDR1 MNHEY and CDR2 SMNVEV (reference sequence). V lost 0 bases and J lost 0, with 4 bases in between. CDR3 length equals 14 residues. The CDR3 protein is CASSLSRSTDTQYF. CDR3 nucleotides: TGTGCCAGCAGTTTATCCCGGAGCACAGATACGCAGTATTTT.

In this sample, this clone turned up once. The rearrangement joins TRBV19 to TRBJ2-3, with 8 positions matching TRBD2. The length of the CDR3 is 16 residues. Germline CDR1 and CDR2: LNHDA and SQIVND (reference sequence). The trim removed 3 bases at V and 8 bases at J, leaving 13 bases unmatched. This CDR3 reads CASSMGGLAGPITQYF. CDR3 sequence (DNA): TGTGCCAGTAGTATGGGGGGGCTAGCGGGCCCCATTACGCAGTATTTT.

Sample share makes this clone medium-sized. The genes are TRBV3-1 (or the pseudogene TRBV3-2) and TRBJ2-7; no clear D. V lost 4 bases and J lost 3, with 4 bases in between. This CDR3 has 11 residues. Germline CDR1 and CDR2: LGHDT and YNNKEL (reference sequence). In nucleotides, the CDR3 is TGTGCCAGCAGCCCTGTCTACGAGCAGTACTTC. It specifies CASSPVYEQYF.

The chain has TRBV7-9 and TRBJ2-7; perhaps TRBD1 as D (6 bases). CDR1 SEHNR and CDR2 FQNEAQ come from the germline V gene (reference sequence). Trimming took off 6 bases at V and 5 bases at J, with 20 bases between the two ends. The CDR3 is 15 amino acids. CDR3 region: CASSSVGVQGHEQYF. The CDR3 DNA is TGTGCCAGCAGTTCGGTAGGGGTACAGGGTCACGAGCAGTACTTC.

The chain links TRBV24-1 to TRBJ1-4; 10 nucleotides match TRBD1. This CDR3 has 15 residues. Germline CDR1 and CDR2: KGHDR and SFDVKD. V was pared by 3 bases and J by 6 bases, with 3 bases of the junction left unmatched. As DNA, the CDR3 is TGTGCCACCAGTGATGCCGGGACAGGGGATGAAAAACTGTTTTTT. Protein: CATSDAGTGDEKLFF.

This clone came up a few times. Other nucleotide sequences in the sample specify the same CDR3. This sequence joins TRBV20-1 and TRBJ1-1, with D perhaps matching TRBD1 (5 bases). Deletions cut 7 bases from V and 5 bases from J, with 11 bases between. CDR3 length equals 11 residues. Germline lookup yields CDR1 DFQATT and CDR2 SNEGSKA (reference sequence). The CDR3 loop reads CSVGRGTEAFF. In nucleotides, the CDR3 is TGCAGTGTGGGCCGGGGGACTGAAGCTTTCTTT.

The chain is built from TRBV30 and TRBJ2-5; tentative D call: TRBD2 (7 bases). Trimming left V 4 bases short and J 4 bases short, with 10 bases between. Germline V lookup: CDR1 GTSNPN, CDR2 SVGIG (reference sequence). The CDR3 consists of 12 residues. In nucleotides, the CDR3 is TGTGCCTGGAAGGGGGGGTCAGAGACCCAGTACTTC. Translating it yields CAWKGGSETQYF.

V usage is TRBV19 and J usage is TRBJ1-1; D is ambiguous. The CDR3 runs to 15 residues. Germline CDR1 is LNHDA and CDR2 is SQIVND (reference sequence). Between the trimmed V and J ends, which lost 5 bases and 4 bases, there was a span of 17 bases. The CDR3: CASSVVRRGSTEAFF. CDR3 DNA sequence: TGTGCCAGTAGTGTGGTCAGGCGGGGAAGCACTGAAGCTTTCTTT.